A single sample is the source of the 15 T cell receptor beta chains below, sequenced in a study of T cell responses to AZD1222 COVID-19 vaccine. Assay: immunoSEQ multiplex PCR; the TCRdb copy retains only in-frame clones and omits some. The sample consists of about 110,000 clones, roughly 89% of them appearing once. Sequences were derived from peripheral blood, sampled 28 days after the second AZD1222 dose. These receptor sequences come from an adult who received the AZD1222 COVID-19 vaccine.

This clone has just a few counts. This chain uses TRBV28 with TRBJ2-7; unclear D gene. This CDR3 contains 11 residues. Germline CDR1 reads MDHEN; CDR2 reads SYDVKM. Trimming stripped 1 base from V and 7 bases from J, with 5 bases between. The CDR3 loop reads CASSLSSEQYF. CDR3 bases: TGTGCCAGCAGTTTATCCTCAGAGCAGTACTTC.

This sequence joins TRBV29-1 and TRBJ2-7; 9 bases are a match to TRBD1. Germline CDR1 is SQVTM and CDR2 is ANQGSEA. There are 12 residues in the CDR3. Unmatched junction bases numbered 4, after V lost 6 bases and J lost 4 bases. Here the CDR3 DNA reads TGCAGCGTACAGGGGGCAGGGTACGAGCAGTACTTC. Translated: CSVQGAGYEQYF.

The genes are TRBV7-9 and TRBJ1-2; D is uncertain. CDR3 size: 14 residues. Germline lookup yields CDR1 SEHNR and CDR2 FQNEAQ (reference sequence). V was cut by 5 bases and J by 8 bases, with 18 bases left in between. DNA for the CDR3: TGTGCCAGCAGCATAGGAGAGGGCAGTCAGGGCTACACCTTC. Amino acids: CASSIGEGSQGYTF.

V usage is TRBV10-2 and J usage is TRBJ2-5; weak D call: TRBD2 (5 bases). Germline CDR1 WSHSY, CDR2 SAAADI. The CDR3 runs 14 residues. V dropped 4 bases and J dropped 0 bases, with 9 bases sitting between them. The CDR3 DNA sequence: TGCGCCAGCAGTGTATCGGGGAACCAAGAGACCCAGTACTTC. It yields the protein CASSVSGNQETQYF.

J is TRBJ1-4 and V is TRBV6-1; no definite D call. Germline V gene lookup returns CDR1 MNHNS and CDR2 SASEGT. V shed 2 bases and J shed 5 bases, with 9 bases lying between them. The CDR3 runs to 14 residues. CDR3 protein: CASSEQPSNEKLFF. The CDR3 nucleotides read TGTGCCAGCAGTGAACAACCGTCGAATGAAAAACTGTTTTTT.

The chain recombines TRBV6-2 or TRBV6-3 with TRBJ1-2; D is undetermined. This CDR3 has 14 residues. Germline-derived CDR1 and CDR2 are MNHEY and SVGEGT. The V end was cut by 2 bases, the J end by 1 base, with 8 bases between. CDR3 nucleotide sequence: TGTGCCAGCAGTTACCGGGCGGGTAACTATGGCTACACCTTC. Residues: CASSYRAGNYGYTF.

CDR3 bases: TGCGCCAGCAGCTTACTAGCGGGGGGGCAGAATGAGCAGTTCTTC. It specifies CASSLLAGGQNEQFF. This chain joins TRBV5-1 and TRBJ2-1; 13 nucleotides line up with TRBD2. From germline, CDR1 is SGHRS and CDR2 YFSETQ. CDR3 size: 15 residues. The J segment lost 7 bases and the V segment lost 2 bases, leaving 3 bases of the junction unmatched.

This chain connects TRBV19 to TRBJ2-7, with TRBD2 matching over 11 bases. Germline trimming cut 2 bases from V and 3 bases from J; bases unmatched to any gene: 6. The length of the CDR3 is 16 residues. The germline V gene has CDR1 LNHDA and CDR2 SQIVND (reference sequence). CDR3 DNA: TGTGCCAGTAGTATAACCCCTAGCGGGGGGAACTACGAGCAGTACTTC. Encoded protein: CASSITPSGGNYEQYF.

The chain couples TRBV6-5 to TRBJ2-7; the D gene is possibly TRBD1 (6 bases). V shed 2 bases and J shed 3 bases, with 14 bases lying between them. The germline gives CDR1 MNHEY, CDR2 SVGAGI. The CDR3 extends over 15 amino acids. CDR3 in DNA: TGTGCCAGCAGTTACAGTCTGGGGGCGAGCTACGAGCAGTACTTC. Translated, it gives CASSYSLGASYEQYF.

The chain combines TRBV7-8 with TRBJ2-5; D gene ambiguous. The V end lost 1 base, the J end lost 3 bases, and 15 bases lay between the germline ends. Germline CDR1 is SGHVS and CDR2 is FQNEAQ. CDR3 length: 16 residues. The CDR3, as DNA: TGTGCCAGCAGCTTAGGTGGCCGACTGTCCAAAGAGACCCAGTACTTC. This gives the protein CASSLGGRLSKETQYF.

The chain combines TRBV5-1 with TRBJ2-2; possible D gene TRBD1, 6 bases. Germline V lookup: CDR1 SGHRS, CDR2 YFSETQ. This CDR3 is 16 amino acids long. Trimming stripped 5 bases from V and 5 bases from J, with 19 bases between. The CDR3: CASRVGATGLTGELFF. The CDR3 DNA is TGCGCCAGCAGAGTGGGCGCCACAGGGCTTACCGGGGAGCTGTTTTTT.

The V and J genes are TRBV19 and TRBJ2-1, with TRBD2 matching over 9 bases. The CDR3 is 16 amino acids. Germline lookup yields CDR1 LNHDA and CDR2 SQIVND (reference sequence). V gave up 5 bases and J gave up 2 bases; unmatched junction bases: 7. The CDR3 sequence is CASSYAGGSPYNEQFF. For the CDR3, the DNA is TGTGCCAGTAGTTACGCGGGGGGGTCCCCCTACAATGAGCAGTTCTTC.

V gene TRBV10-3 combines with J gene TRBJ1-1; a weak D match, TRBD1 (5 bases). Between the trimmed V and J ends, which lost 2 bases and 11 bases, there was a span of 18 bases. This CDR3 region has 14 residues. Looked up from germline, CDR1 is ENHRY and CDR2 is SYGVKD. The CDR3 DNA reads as TGTGCCATCAGTGAGCCAGGGACCTTCGTGGAGGCTTTCTTT. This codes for CAISEPGTFVEAFF.

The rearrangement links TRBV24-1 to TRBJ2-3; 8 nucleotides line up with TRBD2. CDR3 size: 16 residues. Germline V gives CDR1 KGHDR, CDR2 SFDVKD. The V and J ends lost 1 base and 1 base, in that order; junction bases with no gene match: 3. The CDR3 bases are TGTGCCACCAGTGATTTCCGGGGGGGACGCACAGATACGCAGTATTTT. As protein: CATSDFRGGRTDTQYF.

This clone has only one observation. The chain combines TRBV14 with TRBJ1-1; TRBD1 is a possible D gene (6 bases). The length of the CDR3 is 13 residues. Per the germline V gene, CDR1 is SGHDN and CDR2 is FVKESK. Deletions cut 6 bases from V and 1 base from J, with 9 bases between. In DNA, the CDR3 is TGTGCCAGCAGTCTAGGGGGGAACACTGAAGCTTTCTTT. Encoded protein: CASSLGGNTEAFF.